The T cell receptor beta chain described here comes from a study of cytomegalovirus exposure and HLA in healthy donors. Study-level findings and limits: Most TCR beta V segments were productive about 87% or about 30% of the time in an earlier analysis.

This clone was observed once. Its specificity is unknown. Vbeta (60) and Jbeta (13) primers were used in the PCR. Sequencing used immunoSEQ multiplex PCR; TCRdb keeps in-frame clones, though not all of them. The repertoire has about 190,000 clones, less than 85% of them found once; the top ten carry approximately 4.6%. The receptor's source is a young man in good health and CMV-seropositive. The sample comprised PBMCs.

The chain's CDR3 is CASREDADYGYTF. Here the CDR3 DNA reads TGTGCCAGCAGGGAGGATGCGGACTATGGCTACACCTTC. V gene TRBV6-1 combines with J gene TRBJ1-2; no clear D. There are 13 residues in the CDR3. Trimming removed 6 bases at V and 3 bases at J, with 11 bases between. CDR1 and CDR2 from the germline V gene are MNHNS and SASEGT.